The 12 T cell receptor beta chains below were found in one sample sequenced in a study of T cell changes during pregnancy in multiple sclerosis. Profiling relied on immunoSEQ multiplex PCR, and the TCRdb table lists in-frame clones only, not all of them. The data contain roughly 37,000 clones, roughly 91% of them singletons. Source: CD4+ T cells from peripheral blood mononuclear cells, taken in the second trimester of pregnancy. The origin of the receptors is a female donor in good health, enrolled as a control in a pregnancy study.

The chain employs TRBV19 and TRBJ2-7, with D tentatively TRBD2 (6 bases). Looked up from germline, CDR1 is LNHDA and CDR2 is SQIVND (reference sequence). Trimming cost V 6 bases and J 0 bases, with 18 bases left between them. The CDR3 runs to 16 residues. CDR3: CASSGRDSPSSYEQYF. CDR3 coding DNA: TGTGCCAGTAGCGGGCGGGACTCACCGAGCTCCTACGAGCAGTACTTC.

This clone was counted a single time. The CDR3 DNA reads as TGTGCCAGCTCACCCCTACAGGGGATTAACTATGGCTACACCTTC. This translates into CASSPLQGINYGYTF. The rearrangement uses TRBV18 and TRBJ1-2, with 7 positions matching TRBD1. The CDR3 has 15 amino acids. V shed 3 bases, J shed 1 base, and the junction held 5 bases outside the gene matches. Germline CDR1 reads KGHSH; CDR2 reads LQKENI.

The J gene is TRBJ2-1, the V gene TRBV19, with D possibly being TRBD2 (6 bases). Germline values: CDR1 LNHDA, CDR2 SQIVND (reference sequence). Trimming stripped 6 bases from V and 2 bases from J, with 17 bases between. CDR3 length: 16 residues. CDR3 nucleotide sequence: TGTGCCAGTAGGGTTAGCGGAGTGGGGGCCTACAATGAGCAGTTCTTC. Protein sequence: CASRVSGVGAYNEQFF.

CDR3 amino acids: CASSEFGTNTDYGYTF. The CDR3 bases are TGTGCCAGCAGTGAGTTCGGGACAAATACGGACTATGGCTACACCTTC. The V gene is TRBV2, the J gene TRBJ1-2; D may be TRBD1 (6 bases). The CDR3 has 16 amino acids. With 3 bases removed from V and 3 bases from J, the gap between germline ends came to 17 bases. Germline-derived CDR1 and CDR2 are SNHLY and FYNNEI.

The chain combines TRBV5-1 with TRBJ2-5, with D perhaps matching TRBD2 (6 bases). V lost 0 bases, J lost 5 bases, and 17 bases lay in between. The CDR3 extends over 16 amino acids. Germline V gene data show CDR1 as SGHRS and CDR2 as YFSETQ. Written as DNA, the CDR3 is TGCGCCAGCAGCTTGGCCCCCGGGAACGGGGGTGAGACCCAGTACTTC. This sequence encodes CASSLAPGNGGETQYF.

This chain joins TRBV6-1 and TRBJ1-5; D remains unclear. Trimming removed 6 bases from V and 2 bases from J, with 8 bases in between. This CDR3 spans 13 amino acids. Germline V CDR1 and CDR2: MNHNS, SASEGT. CDR3 nucleotide sequence: TGTGCCAGCAGGGTAGAAGGCAATCAGCCCCAGCATTTT. Protein: CASRVEGNQPQHF.

The CDR3 protein is CASSYDSSYEQYF. The CDR3 region has the DNA TGTGCCAGTAGTTACGACAGCTCCTACGAGCAGTACTTC. This chain uses TRBV19 with TRBJ2-7; perhaps TRBD1 as D (5 bases). Between the trimmed V and J ends, which lost 5 bases and 0 bases, there was a span of 8 bases. CDR1 LNHDA and CDR2 SQIVND come from the germline V gene (reference sequence). This CDR3 is built from 13 residues. Variable domain in full (rest from reference TRBV19 and TRBJ2-7): DGGITQSPKYLFRKEGQNVTLSCEQNLNHDAMYWYRQDPGQGLRLIYYSQIVNDFQKGDIAEGYSVSREKKESFPLTVTSAQKNPTAFYLCASSYDSSYEQYFGPGTRLTVT.

V and J are TRBV6-6 and TRBJ2-3, with D possibly being TRBD2 (5 bases). Germline CDR1 reads MNHNY; CDR2 reads SVGAGI (reference sequence). CDR3 length: 14 amino acids. V was cut by 2 bases and J by 4 bases, with 10 bases left in between. CDR3 region: CASSYPGDADTQYF. The CDR3, as DNA: TGTGCCAGCAGTTACCCCGGGGATGCAGATACGCAGTATTTT.

The V call is TRBV28, the J call TRBJ2-7; 9 bases fit TRBD1. The V and J ends lost 3 bases and 4 bases, in that order; junction bases with no gene match: 7. The CDR3 length is 15 residues. The V gene's germline CDR1 is MDHEN and CDR2 SYDVKM. The CDR3 is CASSLAGTGRYEQYF. CDR3 nucleotides: TGTGCCAGCAGTTTGGCGGGGACAGGGAGGTACGAGCAGTACTTC.

In this sample, this clone turned up once. This rearrangement joins TRBV2 to TRBJ1-1; D remains ambiguous. The germline V gene encodes CDR1 SNHLY and CDR2 FYNNEI. Trimming left V 3 bases short and J 4 bases short, with 18 bases between. The CDR3 contains 16 residues. CDR3 bases: TGTGCCAGCAGTGATAGGCCCCGGGCGGGGAGCACTGAAGCTTTCTTT. Translation: CASSDRPRAGSTEAFF.

V usage is TRBV15 and J usage is TRBJ1-2; 9 bases are shared with TRBD1. Germline V gene data show CDR1 as LNHNV and CDR2 as YYDKDF (reference sequence). The CDR3 totals 16 residues. V lost 5 bases and J lost 6; bases outside the gene matches: 13. The CDR3 reads CATSGGTGLSLDGYTF. In DNA form, the CDR3 reads TGTGCCACCAGCGGGGGGACAGGGCTTTCCCTAGATGGCTACACCTTC.

The chain uses TRBV28 and TRBJ1-2; TRBD1 agrees at 7 bases. The germline V gene encodes CDR1 MDHEN and CDR2 SYDVKM. After removal of 8 bases from V and 8 bases from J, the junction contained 5 bases not matched to a gene. The CDR3 has 11 residues. CDR3 in amino acids: CASSRGLGYTF. The CDR3 coding sequence is TGTGCCAGCTCGAGGGGGCTCGGCTACACCTTC.